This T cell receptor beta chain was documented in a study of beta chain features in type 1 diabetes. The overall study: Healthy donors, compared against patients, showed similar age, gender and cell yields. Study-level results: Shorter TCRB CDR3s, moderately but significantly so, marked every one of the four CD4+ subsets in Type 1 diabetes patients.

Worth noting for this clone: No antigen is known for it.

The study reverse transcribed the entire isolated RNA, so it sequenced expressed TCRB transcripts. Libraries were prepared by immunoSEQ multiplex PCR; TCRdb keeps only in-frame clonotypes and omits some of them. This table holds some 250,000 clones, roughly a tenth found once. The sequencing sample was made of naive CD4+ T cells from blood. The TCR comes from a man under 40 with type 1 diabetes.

In nucleotides, the CDR3 is TGTGCCAGCAGCTCCAGACTACCCAATGAGCAGTTCTTC. It yields the protein CASSSRLPNEQFF. The chain uses TRBV7-2 and TRBJ2-1, with a tentative D call TRBD2 (5 bases). V lost 4 bases and J 6 bases, leaving 10 bases between the germline ends. The CDR3 runs 13 residues. Looked up from germline, CDR1 is SGHTA and CDR2 is FQGNSA.